The entry below describes one T cell receptor beta chain. CDR1 is SGHRS, CDR2 YFSETQ, per germline. The CDR3 loop spans 16 amino acids. Trimming took 0 bases from V and 2 from J; bases not matched to a gene: 1. Original processing notes: Reference gene primer amplification yielded estimated nucleated cell counts. TCRdb's table, derived via immunoSEQ multiplex PCR, lists solely in-frame clones and lacks some. The V and J calls and clone size were taken over from that table, and D and trimming were inferred from the DNA. The sample has 350,000 to 500,000 clones, 70% to 90% seen once; the top ten hold roughly 0.78%. The data belong to a study of blood T cell repertoires in COVID-19. The overall study: Spain, Italy and the United States supplied samples that represented acute and convalescent COVID-19. From T cells, B-cell-depleted T cells, or PBMCs came the material, which was cDNA or gDNA.

While infection was still active, Seattle patients were enrolled and then followed longitudinally. This clonotype was sampled from a man between 18 and 29 years old with COVID-19, enrolled during active disease. V is TRBV5-1 and J is TRBJ2-3; TRBD2 agrees at 12 bases. The sequencing input was peripheral blood. DNA of the CDR3: TGCGCCAGCAGCTTGGGGACTAGCGGGGACACAGATACGCAGTATTTT. It translates to CASSLGTSGDTDTQYF.